This TCR beta chain was documented in a study of T cells in Graves' hyperthyroidism and ophthalmopathy. A roughly 10 ml volume of fresh peripheral blood provided the PBMCs. The CDR3 spans 12 residues. The V end was cut by 7 bases, the J end by 4 bases, with 10 bases between. Study-wide results and caveats: Blood also contained most expanded thyroid clonotypes above 0.001. Ophthalmopathy cases were set apart from stable hyperthyroidism by a 13 V-J model. The model's output predicted ophthalmopathy at a median of 6.5 months prior to onset.

The investigators amplified TCR beta CDR3 regions from RNA transcripts. First-round RT-PCR targeting the TCR CDR3 was performed with the HTBI primer set. TCRdb re-called the multiplex PCR reads with MiXCR, one entry per CDR3 protein. Of roughly 710,000 distinct CDR3 sequences listed, around a third are singletons. In its sample, this clonotype was seen many times. What it binds is not known. This rearrangement joins TRBV12-3 or TRBV12-4 to TRBJ1-1, with D possibly being TRBD1 (6 bases). The sequence derives from a woman in her thirties or forties with Graves' hyperthyroidism. Input material: blood. This CDR3 reads CASTPRGTEAFF. CDR3 nucleotides: TGTGCCAGCACCCCCAGGGGCACTGAAGCTTTCTTT.